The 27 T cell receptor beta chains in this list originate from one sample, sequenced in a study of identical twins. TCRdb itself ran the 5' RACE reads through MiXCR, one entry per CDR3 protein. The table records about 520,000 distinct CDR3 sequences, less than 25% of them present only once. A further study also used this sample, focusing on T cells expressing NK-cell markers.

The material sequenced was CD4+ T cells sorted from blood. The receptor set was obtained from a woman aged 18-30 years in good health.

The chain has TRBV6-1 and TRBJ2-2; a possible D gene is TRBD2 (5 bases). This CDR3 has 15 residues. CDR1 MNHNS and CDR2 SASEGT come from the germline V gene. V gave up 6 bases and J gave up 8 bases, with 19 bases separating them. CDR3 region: CASRPLGILSGELFF. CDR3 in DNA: TGTGCCAGCAGACCACTAGGGATCTTGTCGGGGGAGCTGTTTTTT.

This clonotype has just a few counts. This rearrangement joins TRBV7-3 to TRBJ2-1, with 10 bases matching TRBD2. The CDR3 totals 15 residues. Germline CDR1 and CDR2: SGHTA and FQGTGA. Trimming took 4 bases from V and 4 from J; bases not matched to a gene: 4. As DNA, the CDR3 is TGTGCCAGCAGCTCCGAGCGGGGGGGTTACAATGAGCAGTTCTTC. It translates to CASSSERGGYNEQFF.

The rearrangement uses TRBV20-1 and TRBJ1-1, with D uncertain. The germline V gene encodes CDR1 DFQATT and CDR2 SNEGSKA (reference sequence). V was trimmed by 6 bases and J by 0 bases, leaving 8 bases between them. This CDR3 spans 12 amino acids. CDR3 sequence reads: CSARHMNTEAFF. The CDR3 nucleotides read TGCAGTGCCCGACACATGAACACTGAAGCTTTCTTT.

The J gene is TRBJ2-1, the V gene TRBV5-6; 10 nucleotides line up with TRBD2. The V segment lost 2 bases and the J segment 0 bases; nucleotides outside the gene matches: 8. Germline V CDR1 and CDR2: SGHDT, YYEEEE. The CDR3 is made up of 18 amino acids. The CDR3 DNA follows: TGTGCCAGCAGCTTAGGAGCGGGAGGGCCTTTCTCCTACAATGAGCAGTTCTTC. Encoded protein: CASSLGAGGPFSYNEQFF.

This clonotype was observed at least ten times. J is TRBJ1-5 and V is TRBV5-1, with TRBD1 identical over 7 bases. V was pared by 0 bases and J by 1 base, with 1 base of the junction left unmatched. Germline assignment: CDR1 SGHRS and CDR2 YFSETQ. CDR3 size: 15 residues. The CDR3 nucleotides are TGCGCCAGCAGCTTGGCGGGACAGAGCAATCAGCCCCAGCATTTT. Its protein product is CASSLAGQSNQPQHF.

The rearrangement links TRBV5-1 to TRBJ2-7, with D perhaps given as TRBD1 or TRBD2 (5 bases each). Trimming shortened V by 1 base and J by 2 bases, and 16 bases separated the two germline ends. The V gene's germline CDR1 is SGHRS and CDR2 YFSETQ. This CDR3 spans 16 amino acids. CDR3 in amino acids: CASSLSMGRDPYEQYF. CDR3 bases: TGCGCCAGCAGCTTGTCGATGGGACGGGACCCCTACGAGCAGTACTTC. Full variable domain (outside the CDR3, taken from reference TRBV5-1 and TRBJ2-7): KAGVTQTPRYLIKTRGQQVTLSCSPISGHRSVSWYQQTPGQGLQFLFEYFSETQRNKGNFPGRFSGRQFSNSRSEMNVSTLELGDSALYLCASSLSMGRDPYEQYFGPGTRLTVT.

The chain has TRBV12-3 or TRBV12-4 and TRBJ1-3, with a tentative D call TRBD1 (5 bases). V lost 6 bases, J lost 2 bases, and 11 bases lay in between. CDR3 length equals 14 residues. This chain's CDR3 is CASSPGGAGNTIYF. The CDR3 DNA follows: TGTGCCAGCAGCCCGGGGGGGGCTGGAAACACCATATATTTT.

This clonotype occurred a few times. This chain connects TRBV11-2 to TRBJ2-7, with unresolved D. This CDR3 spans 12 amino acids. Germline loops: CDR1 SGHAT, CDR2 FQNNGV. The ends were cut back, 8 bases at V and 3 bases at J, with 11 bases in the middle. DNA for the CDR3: TGTGCCAGCTCCGATCAGGACTACGAGCAGTACTTC. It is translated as CASSDQDYEQYF. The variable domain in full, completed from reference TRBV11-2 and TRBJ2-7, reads EAGVAQSPRYKIIEKRQSVAFWCNPISGHATLYWYQQILGQGPKLLIQFQNNGVVDDSQLPKDRFSAERLKGVDSTLKIQPAKLEDSAVYLCASSDQDYEQYFGPGTRLTVT.

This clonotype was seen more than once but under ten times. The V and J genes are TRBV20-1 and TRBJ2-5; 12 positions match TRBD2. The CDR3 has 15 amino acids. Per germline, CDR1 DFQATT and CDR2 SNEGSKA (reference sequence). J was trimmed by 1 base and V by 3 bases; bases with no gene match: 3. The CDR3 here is CSASRLAGVQETQYF. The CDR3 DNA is TGCAGTGCTAGTCGACTAGCGGGGGTCCAAGAGACCCAGTACTTC.

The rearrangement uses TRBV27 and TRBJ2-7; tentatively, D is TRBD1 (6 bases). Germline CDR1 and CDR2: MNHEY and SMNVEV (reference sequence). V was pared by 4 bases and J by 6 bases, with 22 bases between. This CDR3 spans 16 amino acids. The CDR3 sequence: CASSYYPRDKEVEQYF. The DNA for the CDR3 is TGTGCCAGCAGTTACTACCCCCGGGACAAGGAGGTCGAGCAGTACTTC.

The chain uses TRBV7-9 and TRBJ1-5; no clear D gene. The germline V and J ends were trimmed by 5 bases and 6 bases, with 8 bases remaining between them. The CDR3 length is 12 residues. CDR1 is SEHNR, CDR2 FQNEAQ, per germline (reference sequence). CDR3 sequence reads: CASSPGRQPQHF. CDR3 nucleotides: TGTGCCAGCAGCCCGGGTCGTCAGCCCCAGCATTTT.

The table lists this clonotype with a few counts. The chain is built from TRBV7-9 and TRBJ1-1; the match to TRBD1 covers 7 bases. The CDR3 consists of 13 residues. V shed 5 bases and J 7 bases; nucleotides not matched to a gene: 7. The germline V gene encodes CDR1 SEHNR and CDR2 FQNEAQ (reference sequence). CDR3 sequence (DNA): TGTGCCAGCAGCGTGCGGGACAGCCGTGAAGCTTTCTTT. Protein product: CASSVRDSREAFF.

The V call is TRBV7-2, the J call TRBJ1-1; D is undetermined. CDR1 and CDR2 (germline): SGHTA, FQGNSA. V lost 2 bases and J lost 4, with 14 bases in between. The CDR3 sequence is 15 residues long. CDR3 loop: CASSLIPRSGTEAFF. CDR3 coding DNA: TGTGCCAGCAGCTTAATCCCCCGCTCCGGCACTGAAGCTTTCTTT.

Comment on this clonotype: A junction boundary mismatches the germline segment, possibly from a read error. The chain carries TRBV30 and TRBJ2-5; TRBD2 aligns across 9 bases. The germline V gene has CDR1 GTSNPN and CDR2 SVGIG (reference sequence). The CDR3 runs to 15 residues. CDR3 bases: TGTGCCTGGAGTGTAGGCCTAGCGGGGCAAGAGGCCCAGTACTTC. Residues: CAWSVGLAGQEAQYF.

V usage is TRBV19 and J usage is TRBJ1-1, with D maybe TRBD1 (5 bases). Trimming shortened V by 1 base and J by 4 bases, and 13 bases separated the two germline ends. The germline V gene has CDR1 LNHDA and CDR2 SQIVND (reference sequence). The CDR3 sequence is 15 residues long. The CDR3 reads CASSIGTAGGTEAFF. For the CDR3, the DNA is TGTGCCAGTAGTATAGGTACGGCCGGGGGCACTGAAGCTTTCTTT.

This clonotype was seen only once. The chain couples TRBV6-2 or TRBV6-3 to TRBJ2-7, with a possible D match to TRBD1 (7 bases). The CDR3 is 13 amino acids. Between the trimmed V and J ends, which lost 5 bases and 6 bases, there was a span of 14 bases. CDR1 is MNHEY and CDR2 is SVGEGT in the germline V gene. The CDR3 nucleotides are TGTGCCAGCAGTACCCGACAGGGACTCGAGCAGTACTTC. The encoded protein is CASSTRQGLEQYF.

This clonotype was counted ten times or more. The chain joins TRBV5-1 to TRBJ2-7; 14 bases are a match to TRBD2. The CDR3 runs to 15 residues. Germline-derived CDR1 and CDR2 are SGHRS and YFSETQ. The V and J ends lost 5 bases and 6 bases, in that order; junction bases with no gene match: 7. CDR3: CASRMGLAGASEQYF. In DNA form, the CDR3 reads TGCGCCAGCAGGATGGGACTAGCGGGAGCTTCCGAGCAGTACTTC.

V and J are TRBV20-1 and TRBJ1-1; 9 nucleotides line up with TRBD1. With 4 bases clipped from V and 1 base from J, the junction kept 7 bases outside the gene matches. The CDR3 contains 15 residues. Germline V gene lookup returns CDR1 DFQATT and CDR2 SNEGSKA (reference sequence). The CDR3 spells CSAMDRGSGNTEAFF. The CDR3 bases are TGCAGTGCTATGGACAGGGGCAGCGGGAACACTGAAGCTTTCTTT.

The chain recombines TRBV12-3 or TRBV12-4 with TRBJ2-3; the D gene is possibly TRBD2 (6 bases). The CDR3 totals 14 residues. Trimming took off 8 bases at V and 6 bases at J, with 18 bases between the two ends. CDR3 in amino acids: CASSTSFRGDTQYF. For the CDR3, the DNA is TGTGCCAGCTCTACTAGCTTCCGGGGGGATACGCAGTATTTT.

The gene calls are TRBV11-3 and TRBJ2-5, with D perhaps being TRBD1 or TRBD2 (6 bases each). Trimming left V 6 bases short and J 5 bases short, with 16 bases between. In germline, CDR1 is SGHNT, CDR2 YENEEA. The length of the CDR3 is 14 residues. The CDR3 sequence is CASSAYRGAETQYF. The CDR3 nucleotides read TGTGCCAGCAGTGCTTATAGGGGGGCGGAGACCCAGTACTTC.

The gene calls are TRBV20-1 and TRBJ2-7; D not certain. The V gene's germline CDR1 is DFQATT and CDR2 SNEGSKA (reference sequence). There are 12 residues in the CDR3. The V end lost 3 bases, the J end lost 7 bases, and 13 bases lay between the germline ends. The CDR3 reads CSASLASREQYF. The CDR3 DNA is TGCAGTGCTAGTCTGGCATCTCGGGAGCAGTACTTC.

CDR3 DNA: TGCAGTGCCTGGACGCTAGCGGGGACCAATGAGCAGTTCTTC. It specifies CSAWTLAGTNEQFF. The chain carries TRBV20-1 and TRBJ2-1, with TRBD2 matching over 9 bases. Germline-derived CDR1 and CDR2 are DFQATT and SNEGSKA (reference sequence). V lost 6 bases to trimming and J lost 6 bases; unmatched junction nucleotides: 9. The CDR3 extends over 14 amino acids.

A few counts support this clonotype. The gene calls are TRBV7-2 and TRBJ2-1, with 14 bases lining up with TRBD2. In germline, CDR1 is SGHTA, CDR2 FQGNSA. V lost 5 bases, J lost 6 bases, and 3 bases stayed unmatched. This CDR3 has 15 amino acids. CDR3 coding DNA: TGTGCCAGCAGCGGGACTAGCGGGAGCCTCAATGAGCAGTTCTTC. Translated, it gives CASSGTSGSLNEQFF.

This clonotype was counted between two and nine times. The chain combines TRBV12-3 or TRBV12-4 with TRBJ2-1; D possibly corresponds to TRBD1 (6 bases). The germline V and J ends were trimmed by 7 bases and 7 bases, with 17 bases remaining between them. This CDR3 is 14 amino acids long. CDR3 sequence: CASKGRVQGNEQFF. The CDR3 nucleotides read TGTGCCAGCAAAGGGCGAGTTCAGGGGAATGAGCAGTTCTTC.

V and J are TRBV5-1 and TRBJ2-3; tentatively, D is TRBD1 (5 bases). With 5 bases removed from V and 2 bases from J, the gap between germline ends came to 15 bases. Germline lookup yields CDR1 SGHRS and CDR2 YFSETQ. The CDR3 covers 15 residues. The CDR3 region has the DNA TGCGCCAGCAGACCCTTGCCAGGGCCCACAGATACGCAGTATTTT. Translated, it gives CASRPLPGPTDTQYF.

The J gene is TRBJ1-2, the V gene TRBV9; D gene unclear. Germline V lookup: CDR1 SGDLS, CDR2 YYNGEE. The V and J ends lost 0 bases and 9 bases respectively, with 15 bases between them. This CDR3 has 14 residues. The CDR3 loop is CASSVVDGLSRYTF. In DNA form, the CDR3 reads TGTGCCAGCAGCGTAGTGGACGGCCTTAGTCGCTACACCTTC.

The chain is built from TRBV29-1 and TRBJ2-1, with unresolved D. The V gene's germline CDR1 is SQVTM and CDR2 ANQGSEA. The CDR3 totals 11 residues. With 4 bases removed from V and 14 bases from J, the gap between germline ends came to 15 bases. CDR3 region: CSVGDTPSEFF. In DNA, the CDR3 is TGCAGCGTTGGCGACACACCATCGGAGTTCTTC.